The 16 T cell receptor beta chains presented below share a single source sample, sequenced in a study of T cells in Graves' hyperthyroidism and ophthalmopathy (dated by TCRdb to the late 2010s). Receptor amplification or capture employed multiplex PCR. The sequencing machine was an Illumina HiSeq 2000. Amplification of TCR beta CDR3 regions was carried out from RNA transcripts. The TCR CDR3 was subjected to a first round of RT-PCR using the HTBI primer set and the Qiagen OneStep RT-PCR kit. TCRdb's own reprocessing of the public reads used fastp at Q25 and MiXCR and kept productive beta chains. Each entry is one CDR3 protein sequence, shown with its most common DNA and genes. This sample has roughly 99,000 distinct CDR3 sequences in its table, and about 15% of those were observed once. The ten largest account for around 42% of the sample. Sequencing input: blood. The source of these receptors is a woman between 45 and 60 years old with Graves' hyperthyroidism.

This clonotype has at least ten counts. V gene TRBV30 combines with J gene TRBJ1-5; the D gene is possibly TRBD1 (5 bases). This CDR3 spans 15 amino acids. Trimming left V 3 bases short and J 5 bases short, with 17 bases between. Germline CDR1 GTSNPN, CDR2 SVGIG (reference sequence). The CDR3 sequence: CAWRRDVGEDQPQHF. CDR3 DNA sequence: TGTGCCTGGAGACGGGACGTTGGAGAAGATCAGCCCCAGCATTTT.

Many counts were recorded for this clonotype. The chain combines TRBV2 with TRBJ2-1; 11 bases map to TRBD2. With 6 bases clipped from V and 4 bases from J, the junction kept 2 bases outside the gene matches. The CDR3 is 14 amino acids. Per germline, CDR1 SNHLY and CDR2 FYNNEI. CDR3 nucleotide sequence: TGTGCCAGCAGCCGGACTAGCGGGTACAATGAGCAGTTCTTC. Protein product: CASSRTSGYNEQFF.

This clonotype has ten or more counts. CDR3 sequence: CSATPRGEINNEQFF. For the CDR3, the DNA is TGCAGTGCTACCCCCCGCGGGGAAATCAACAATGAGCAGTTCTTC. This sequence joins TRBV20-1 and TRBJ2-1, with D maybe TRBD2 (6 bases). V was clipped by 4 bases and J by 5 bases, with 18 bases between them. Germline assignment: CDR1 DFQATT and CDR2 SNEGSKA (reference sequence). The CDR3 totals 15 residues.

This clonotype was picked up many times. The chain recombines TRBV5-1 with TRBJ1-1; the D is unclear. Germline assignment: CDR1 SGHRS and CDR2 YFSETQ. V lost 0 bases and J lost 4, with 13 bases in between. This CDR3 region has 15 residues. CDR3 sequence (DNA): TGCGCCAGCAGCTTGGCCGGTACGGACGCCACTGAAGCTTTCTTT. Its protein is CASSLAGTDATEAFF.

In its sample, this clonotype was seen many times. The chain is built from TRBV6-1 and TRBJ1-1; 9 bases are a match to TRBD1. The CDR3 runs to 13 residues. Germline V gives CDR1 MNHNS, CDR2 SASEGT. The V and J ends lost 9 bases and 3 bases, in that order; junction bases with no gene match: 5. Written as DNA, the CDR3 is TGTGCCAGTGAGCGACAGGGGGACACTGAAGCTTTCTTT. Its translation is CASERQGDTEAFF.

There are many counts of this clonotype. The chain carries TRBV6-2 or TRBV6-3 and TRBJ2-1, with TRBD1 identical over 10 bases. The V segment lost 3 bases and the J segment 7 bases; nucleotides outside the gene matches: 6. The CDR3 totals 15 residues. Germline values: CDR1 MNHEY, CDR2 SVGEGT. The chain's CDR3 is CASSYGDRGRNEQFF. The CDR3 nucleotides read TGTGCCAGCAGTTATGGGGACAGGGGTAGAAATGAGCAGTTCTTC.

The rearrangement uses TRBV5-1 and TRBJ2-1, with D perhaps TRBD2 (6 bases). This CDR3 contains 15 residues. The V gene lost 3 bases and the J gene lost 9 bases, with 19 bases spanning the gap. Germline V gene lookup returns CDR1 SGHRS and CDR2 YFSETQ. CDR3 protein: CASSSRVAEISEQFF. The CDR3 DNA reads TGCGCCAGCAGCTCAAGGGTAGCGGAGATTAGTGAGCAGTTCTTC.

This clonotype has a count of ten or more. V usage is TRBV29-1 and J usage is TRBJ2-5; either TRBD1 or TRBD2 may supply D (6 bases each). This CDR3 contains 16 residues. Per germline, CDR1 SQVTM and CDR2 ANQGSEA. Trimming shortened V by 7 bases and J by 2 bases, and 23 bases separated the two germline ends. This CDR3 is CSGQQGRRVFQETQYF. The DNA for the CDR3 is TGCAGCGGTCAACAGGGTAGGAGGGTTTTTCAAGAGACCCAGTACTTC.

This clonotype was observed a handful of times. The chain's CDR3 is CASSLVGSGRVDEQFF. CDR3 nucleotides: TGTGCCAGCAGCTTAGTGGGTAGCGGGAGGGTCGATGAGCAGTTCTTC. The chain employs TRBV7-2 and TRBJ2-1; 11 bases align to TRBD2. Losses at the gene ends were 1 base for V and 8 bases for J; bases not matched to a gene: 7. This CDR3 contains 16 residues. In germline, CDR1 is SGHTA, CDR2 FQGNSA.

The chain joins TRBV12-3 or TRBV12-4 to TRBJ2-3; 10 bases match TRBD2. The V gene end was trimmed by 4 bases and the J gene end by 6 bases; junction bases not matched to a gene: 7. The CDR3 contains 15 residues. CDR3 coding DNA: TGTGCCAGCAGTTCTACTAGCGGGAAACTTGATACGCAGTATTTT. The encoded protein is CASSSTSGKLDTQYF.

This clonotype was recorded at least ten times. This sequence joins TRBV30 and TRBJ1-1; no firm D call. In germline, CDR1 is GTSNPN, CDR2 SVGIG (reference sequence). V dropped 3 bases and J dropped 0 bases, with 8 bases sitting between them. The CDR3 length is 13 residues. CDR3 sequence: CAWSNGLNTEAFF. In DNA, the CDR3 is TGTGCCTGGAGCAACGGGTTGAACACTGAAGCTTTCTTT.

In this sample, this clonotype turned up many times. The genes are TRBV6-5 and TRBJ1-2; 10 bases are shared with TRBD1. This CDR3 has 17 residues. The V and J ends lost 2 bases and 5 bases, in that order; junction bases with no gene match: 11. Germline V gene lookup returns CDR1 MNHEY and CDR2 SVGAGI. The CDR3 loop is CASSYQTGGAEGYGYTF. The CDR3 bases are TGTGCCAGCAGTTACCAGACAGGGGGCGCAGAAGGATATGGCTACACCTTC.

This clonotype was detected many times. The rearrangement uses TRBV11-2 and TRBJ2-2, with 8 bases that match TRBD2. The CDR3 consists of 17 residues. Germline CDR1 and CDR2: SGHAT and FQNNGV. The junction had 12 bases not matched to a gene; V was cut back by 5 bases and J by 4 bases. CDR3 sequence (DNA): TGTGCCAGCAGCCCATTCCCGACTAGCGTATTCACCGGGGAGCTGTTTTTT. Translated: CASSPFPTSVFTGELFF.

This clonotype was detected many times. As DNA, the CDR3 is TGTGCCAGCTGCCCCACTCGCTCTGGAAACACCATATATTTT. Amino acids: CASCPTRSGNTIYF. This chain links TRBV9 with TRBJ1-3; the D is unclear. The CDR3 contains 14 residues. V lost 7 bases and J lost 0, with 11 bases in between. CDR1 is SGDLS and CDR2 is YYNGEE in the germline V gene.

This clonotype came up many times. This sequence joins TRBV6-6 and TRBJ2-3; 7 bases are a match to TRBD2. The CDR3 spans 15 residues. The junction had 4 bases not matched to a gene; V was cut back by 2 bases and J by 2 bases. Germline lookup yields CDR1 MNHNY and CDR2 SVGAGI (reference sequence). CDR3 protein: CASSYTGLTTDTQYF. CDR3 in DNA: TGTGCCAGCAGTTACACGGGACTAACCACAGATACGCAGTATTTT.

This clonotype was seen many times. This CDR3 reads CASHGQGARKLFF. Written as DNA, the CDR3 is TGTGCCAGCCATGGACAGGGGGCGAGAAAACTGTTTTTT. V usage is TRBV11-2 and J usage is TRBJ1-4, with 11 bases aligning to TRBD1. J lost 10 bases, V lost 8 bases, and 6 bases had no gene match. Germline assignment: CDR1 SGHAT and CDR2 FQNNGV. The CDR3 has 13 amino acids.